A single sample is the source of the 31 T cell receptor beta chains below, sequenced in a study of blood T cells in healthy people across ages (dated by TCRdb to between 2014 and 2017). The library was made by 5' RACE. The listed sequencing device is Illumina HiSeq 2500. The second PCR ran for roughly 7 to 11 cycles and used a J-beta primer mix along with a sample-barcoded 5' primer. Using fastp trimming at Q25 and MiXCR clonotype assembly, TCRdb reanalyzed the public sequencing data and kept in-frame beta chains. Rows with one shared CDR3 protein collapse into an entry with the most common genes and DNA. The sample contains about 580,000 distinct CDR3 sequences, around half of them found a single time. The ten top clones hold around 25% of the sample. The sample consisted of blood. The receptors shown here come from a man older than 75 in good health.

Comment on this clonotype: Sequence at one end of the junction differs from germline and may be a read error. The chain has TRBV5-1 and TRBJ2-1, with D perhaps TRBD1 or TRBD2 (6 bases each). The CDR3 covers 16 residues. Germline V gives CDR1 SGHRS, CDR2 YFSETQ. The CDR3 sequence: CASSLGGAIAYNKQFF. In DNA form, the CDR3 reads TGCGCCAGCAGCTTGGGGGGGGCAATCGCCTACAATAAGCAGTTCTTC.

V gene TRBV20-1 combines with J gene TRBJ2-3, with 7 bases matching TRBD1. The V gene end was trimmed by 5 bases and the J gene end by 5 bases; junction bases not matched to a gene: 13. Germline V gives CDR1 DFQATT, CDR2 SNEGSKA (reference sequence). CDR3 length: 15 residues. Written as DNA, the CDR3 is TGCAGTGCTCCCCTCGACAGGGAAATGGTAGATACGCAGTATTTT. This translates into CSAPLDREMVDTQYF.

This clonotype has ten or more counts. V gene TRBV6-6 combines with J gene TRBJ1-2, with D hard to call. Germline CDR1 and CDR2: MNHNY and SVGAGI (reference sequence). V was clipped by 5 bases and J by 4 bases, with 11 bases between them. The CDR3 consists of 13 residues. CDR3 in DNA: TGTGCCAGCAGTCACGACAAGGGCTATGGCTACACCTTC. Translated: CASSHDKGYGYTF.

CDR3 DNA: TGTGCCAGCAGTCCCCAGGGATCTATGGGCTACGAGCAGTACTTC. It yields the protein CASSPQGSMGYEQYF. The chain links TRBV7-2 to TRBJ2-7; tentative D call: TRBD1 (5 bases). V was pared by 6 bases and J by 3 bases, with 18 bases between. The germline V gene encodes CDR1 SGHTA and CDR2 FQGNSA. This CDR3 has 15 residues.

V usage is TRBV4-2 and J usage is TRBJ2-3, with 11 bases aligning to TRBD2. In germline, CDR1 is LGHNA, CDR2 YNFKEQ. The CDR3 is 17 amino acids. Trimming at V came to 1 base and at J to 3 bases, leaving 6 bases not matched to a gene. The CDR3 bases are TGTGCCAGCAGCCAAGGTTCATTAGCGGGAGGGACAGATACGCAGTATTTT. Translating it yields CASSQGSLAGGTDTQYF.

The rearrangement joins TRBV20-1 to TRBJ2-4; 8 bases align to TRBD2. The end of the DNA fits TRBJ2-7 better, so the J call may be wrong. The germline V gene has CDR1 DFQATT and CDR2 SNEGSKA (reference sequence). This CDR3 contains 16 residues. The CDR3 sequence is CSARDPNSGGSYEQYF. The CDR3 DNA reads TGCAGTGCTAGAGATCCCAACAGCGGGGGCTCCTACGAGCAGTACTTC.

There are a few counts of this clonotype. This sequence joins TRBV9 and TRBJ2-5; 8 bases align to TRBD1. V shed 0 bases and J 5 bases; nucleotides not matched to a gene: 9. Germline lookup yields CDR1 SGDLS and CDR2 YYNGEE. CDR3 size: 16 residues. CDR3 region: CASSVAGGGTGETQYF. The CDR3 nucleotides are TGTGCCAGCAGCGTAGCAGGGGGCGGCACGGGTGAGACCCAGTACTTC. The full variable domain, its missing parts supplied by reference TRBV9 and TRBJ2-5, is DSGVTQTPKHLITATGQRVTLRCSPRSGDLSVYWYQQSLDQGLQFLIQYYNGEERAKGNILERFSAQQFPDLHSELNLSSLELGDSALYFCASSVAGGGTGETQYFGPGTRLLVL.

This chain links TRBV29-1 with TRBJ2-2, with TRBD1 matching over 8 bases. The junction had 1 base not matched to a gene; V was cut back by 4 bases and J by 6 bases. The CDR3 extends over 12 amino acids. CDR1 and CDR2 (germline): SQVTM, ANQGSEA. The CDR3 DNA is TGCAGCGTTGGACAGGGGTCCGGGGAGCTGTTTTTT. Its protein is CSVGQGSGELFF.

The chain links TRBV12-3 or TRBV12-4 to TRBJ2-7, with D uncertain. The CDR3 has 13 residues. V was shortened by 0 bases and J by 6 bases, with 9 bases between the two germline ends. Here the CDR3 reads CASSLAADSEQYF. CDR3 in DNA: TGTGCCAGCAGTTTAGCGGCAGATTCCGAGCAGTACTTC.

The gene calls are TRBV2 and TRBJ2-7; 9 bases map to TRBD1. Germline V gives CDR1 SNHLY, CDR2 FYNNEI. The CDR3 loop spans 17 amino acids. Trimming at V came to 7 bases and at J to 1 base, leaving 14 bases not matched to a gene. This CDR3 is CASKSDRGSKRSYEQYF. The CDR3 nucleotides read TGTGCCAGCAAATCGGACAGGGGAAGTAAGCGGTCCTACGAGCAGTACTTC.

The rearrangement uses TRBV20-1 and TRBJ2-1; 8 nucleotides agree with TRBD1. TRBJ2-7 matches the DNA end more closely, so the J call is doubtful. The CDR3 runs to 13 residues. Per germline, CDR1 DFQATT and CDR2 SNEGSKA (reference sequence). The CDR3 loop reads CSAEDRGSYEQYF. The CDR3 DNA is TGCAGTGCTGAAGACAGGGGTTCCTACGAGCAGTACTTC.

This clonotype was detected a few times. The V gene is TRBV7-9, the J gene TRBJ1-5; no definite D call. The V gene's germline CDR1 is SEHNR and CDR2 FQNEAQ (reference sequence). Trimming stripped 1 base from V and 3 bases from J, with 7 bases between. This CDR3 has 14 residues. CDR3 sequence (DNA): TGTGCCAGCAGCTTAGACAGCCTCAATCAGCCCCAGCATTTT. It yields the protein CASSLDSLNQPQHF. Looking up the rest from reference TRBV7-9 and TRBJ1-5 gives the full variable domain: DTGVSQNPRHKITKRGQNVTFRCDPISEHNRLYWYRQTLGQGPEFLTYFQNEAQLEKSRLLSDRFSAERPKGSFSTLEIQRTEQGDSAMYLCASSLDSLNQPQHFGDGTRLSIL.

V is TRBV12-3 or TRBV12-4 and J is TRBJ2-7; 9 bases align to TRBD2. V dropped 1 base and J dropped 5; count of bases not matched to a gene: 6. The CDR3 extends over 15 amino acids. As DNA, the CDR3 is TGTGCCAGCAGTTTAGTGCGGGAGGGCCTTAACGAGCAGTACTTC. Amino acids: CASSLVREGLNEQYF.

Here the CDR3 reads CASSYGAVGIEKLFF. DNA for the CDR3: TGTGCCAGCAGCTACGGCGCGGTCGGGATCGAAAAACTGTTTTTT. This rearrangement joins TRBV11-1 to TRBJ1-4; D gene unclear. Germline CDR1 SGHAT, CDR2 FQDESV (reference sequence). The V end was cut by 4 bases, the J end by 8 bases, with 17 bases between. CDR3 length equals 15 residues.

This clonotype has just a few counts. The V and J genes are TRBV6-2 or TRBV6-3 and TRBJ2-3; weak D call: TRBD1 (6 bases). There are 14 residues in the CDR3. With 5 bases removed from V and 4 bases from J, the gap between germline ends came to 13 bases. CDR1 and CDR2 (germline): MNHEY, SVGEGT. The CDR3 DNA sequence: TGTGCCAGCAGTCCTCTAGACAGGCCAGATACGCAGTATTTT. It encodes CASSPLDRPDTQYF.

The chain is built from TRBV5-1 and TRBJ1-1; maybe TRBD1 (6 bases). Germline V gene sequence: CDR1 SGHRS, CDR2 YFSETQ. V lost 0 bases, J lost 4 bases, and 16 bases lay in between. There are 16 residues in the CDR3. This chain's CDR3 is CASSLGATGPGTEAFF. Written as DNA, the CDR3 is TGCGCCAGCAGCTTGGGGGCGACAGGACCGGGCACTGAAGCTTTCTTT.

The V and J genes are TRBV20-1 and TRBJ2-5, with TRBD2 identical over 10 bases. The CDR3 has 14 residues. Germline V gene sequence: CDR1 DFQATT, CDR2 SNEGSKA (reference sequence). With V trimmed by 6 bases and J by 5 bases, 9 bases remained unmatched. The CDR3 DNA sequence: TGCAGTGCCAACCCAGCGGGGGGGGAGGAGACCCAGTACTTC. Residues: CSANPAGGEETQYF.

The chain employs TRBV7-2 and TRBJ2-2; D is unresolved. Germline V CDR1 and CDR2: SGHTA, FQGNSA. The CDR3 runs to 17 residues. The V end lost 1 base, the J end lost 3 bases, and 15 bases lay between the germline ends. CDR3 amino acids: CASSLDRSEMYTGELFF. For the CDR3, the DNA is TGTGCCAGCAGCTTAGACAGATCAGAGATGTACACCGGGGAGCTGTTTTTT.

This clonotype showed up just a few times. This chain joins TRBV27 and TRBJ1-2, with 7 bases that match TRBD1. Trimming removed 5 bases from V and 7 bases from J; junction bases left unmatched: 13. Germline values: CDR1 MNHEY, CDR2 SMNVEV (reference sequence). The CDR3 sequence is 15 residues long. This CDR3 reads CASSRGTEPRAGYTF. CDR3 nucleotide sequence: TGTGCCAGCAGTAGAGGGACAGAACCCCGAGCTGGCTACACCTTC.

This clonotype was seen only a few times. A single base separates this from a much larger clone, so it may be a read error. The chain links TRBV7-2 to TRBJ1-4; possible D gene TRBD1, 5 bases. V dropped 5 bases and J dropped 7 bases, with 14 bases sitting between them. The germline gives CDR1 SGHTA, CDR2 FQGNSA. This CDR3 is built from 14 residues. CDR3 nucleotide sequence: TGTGCCAGCAGCGGGGCCTCCGGGGGTGAAAAACTGTTTTTT. It translates to CASSGASGGEKLFF.

This clonotype was seen repeatedly, ten times or more. V gene TRBV3-1 combines with J gene TRBJ1-2, with D hard to call. This CDR3 region has 15 residues. With 1 base removed from V and 0 bases from J, the gap between germline ends came to 9 bases. Looked up from germline, CDR1 is LGHDT and CDR2 is YNNKEL (reference sequence). CDR3 loop: CASSQGRGANYGYTF. The CDR3 nucleotides read TGTGCCAGCAGCCAAGGACGAGGCGCTAACTATGGCTACACCTTC.

Here the CDR3 reads CASSRTDSLDTQYF. The DNA of the CDR3 is TGTGCCAGCAGTCGGACCGACTCCCTCGATACGCAGTATTTT. The J gene is TRBJ2-3, the V gene TRBV28; D unresolved. CDR3 size: 14 residues. Trimming shortened V by 5 bases and J by 6 bases, and 15 bases separated the two germline ends. Germline V gene sequence: CDR1 MDHEN, CDR2 SYDVKM. Using reference TRBV28 and TRBJ2-3 for the parts outside the CDR3, the full variable domain is DVKVTQSSRYLVKRTGEKVFLECVQDMDHENMFWYRQDPGLGLRLIYFSYDVKMKEKGDIPEGYSVSREKKERFSLILESASTNQTSMYLCASSRTDSLDTQYFGPGTRLTVL.

This clonotype was recorded at least ten times. The chain recombines TRBV29-1 with TRBJ2-1, with D perhaps matching TRBD2 (7 bases). The germline V gene encodes CDR1 SQVTM and CDR2 ANQGSEA. V gave up 4 bases and J gave up 8 bases, with 12 bases separating them. CDR3 length: 12 amino acids. The CDR3 sequence is CSVVWGGDEQFF. Here the CDR3 DNA reads TGCAGCGTTGTGTGGGGGGGCGATGAGCAGTTCTTC.

Only one count was recorded for this clonotype. V gene TRBV10-3 combines with J gene TRBJ2-7; D unclear. The CDR3 has 16 amino acids. The V end was cut by 3 bases, the J end by 2 bases, with 17 bases between. Germline CDR1 is ENHRY and CDR2 is SYGVKD. In DNA form, the CDR3 reads TGTGCCATCAGTGAATCCGAGAGACGGAGCCCCTACGAGCAGTACTTC. Its translation is CAISESERRSPYEQYF.

CDR3 region: CASSLGGKVPQETQYF. The CDR3 region has the DNA TGCGCCAGCAGCTTGGGGGGAAAAGTCCCACAAGAGACCCAGTACTTC. The chain combines TRBV5-1 with TRBJ2-5; D gene ambiguous. The V gene's germline CDR1 is SGHRS and CDR2 YFSETQ. This CDR3 contains 16 residues. V was clipped by 0 bases and J by 2 bases, with 14 bases between them.

This clonotype was detected only a few times. V is TRBV29-1 and J is TRBJ1-4; 7 nucleotides line up with TRBD1. With 7 bases clipped from V and 7 bases from J, the junction kept 9 bases outside the gene matches. Germline V gene sequence: CDR1 SQVTM, CDR2 ANQGSEA. The CDR3 extends over 13 amino acids. Written as DNA, the CDR3 is TGCAGCGCCCTAAGACAGGGTAGTGAAAAACTGTTTTTT. Protein: CSALRQGSEKLFF.

This rearrangement joins TRBV11-2 to TRBJ2-7; D may be TRBD1 (5 bases). V was trimmed by 5 bases and J by 0 bases, leaving 11 bases between them. The CDR3 is 14 amino acids. The germline gives CDR1 SGHAT, CDR2 FQNNGV. The CDR3 bases are TGTGCCAGCAGCGACAGACAGCACTCCTACGAGCAGTACTTC. Translated: CASSDRQHSYEQYF.

This clonotype was found a few times. J is TRBJ2-1 and V is TRBV12-5; D remains unclear. Germline assignment: CDR1 LGHNT and CDR2 FRNRAP. The CDR3 consists of 16 residues. Trimming took off 1 base at V and 0 bases at J, with 10 bases between the two ends. CDR3 DNA sequence: TGTGCTAGTGGTTTGGGCCAGACGGGCTCCTACAATGAGCAGTTCTTC. Translated, it gives CASGLGQTGSYNEQFF.

V and J are TRBV5-4 and TRBJ1-1, with 9 bases lining up with TRBD1. V dropped 5 bases and J dropped 5; count of bases not matched to a gene: 4. This CDR3 has 13 residues. Germline V gene sequence: CDR1 SGHNT, CDR2 YYREEE (reference sequence). The CDR3 DNA follows: TGTGCCAGCAGTAAGGACAGGGGAACTGAAGCTTTCTTT. It codes for CASSKDRGTEAFF. Full variable domain (remainder filled in from reference TRBV5-4 and TRBJ1-1): ETGVTQSPTHLIKTRGQQVTLRCSSQSGHNTVSWYQQALGQGPQFIFQYYREEENGRGNFPPRFSGLQFPNYSSELNVNALELDDSALYLCASSKDRGTEAFFGQGTRLTVV.

In its sample, this clonotype was seen a few times. This sequence joins TRBV20-1 and TRBJ2-4, with D possibly being TRBD1 or TRBD2 (5 bases each). This CDR3 has 12 residues. V shed 1 base and J shed 8 bases, with 9 bases lying between them. Germline loops: CDR1 DFQATT, CDR2 SNEGSKA (reference sequence). CDR3: CSARGDPDIQYF. In nucleotides, the CDR3 is TGCAGTGCTAGAGGGGACCCCGACATTCAGTACTTC.

V usage is TRBV20-1 and J usage is TRBJ2-5, with D uncertain. Germline V gives CDR1 DFQATT, CDR2 SNEGSKA (reference sequence). The CDR3 has 12 residues. Trimming cost V 7 bases and J 7 bases, with 16 bases left between them. CDR3 in DNA: TGCAGTGTCCAGTTGGGCGCAGGGACCCAGTACTTC. It specifies CSVQLGAGTQYF.